These 14 T cell receptor beta chains were all obtained from the same sample, sequenced in a study of T cells after yellow fever vaccination (dated by TCRdb to the late 2010s). Receptor libraries were prepared by 5' RACE. Sequencing was carried out with an Illumina NovaSeq 6000. TCRdb reworked the public reads: Q25 trimming with fastp, MiXCR clone assembly, productive beta chains retained. Records with the same CDR3 protein are collapsed into one entry carrying the most frequent genes and DNA. A total of 250,000 to 400,000 distinct CDR3 sequences appear in this sample, around 4.4% of them only once. The ten largest clones represent approximately 19% of the sample. The treatment or condition tag for this specimen amounts to: live attenuated yellow fever vaccine strain. This sample comprised PBMCs, obtained 15 days after the yellow fever booster vaccination. The receptors originated from a young man who received the YFV17D yellow fever vaccine.

In this sample, this clonotype turned up many times. The CDR3 is CATSRDVRGPYEQYV. DNA for the CDR3: TGTGCCACCAGCAGAGATGTAAGGGGGCCCTACGAGCAGTACGTC. This sequence joins TRBV15 and TRBJ2-7; 7 positions match TRBD1. With 0 bases clipped from V and 2 bases from J, the junction kept 4 bases outside the gene matches. The CDR3 has 15 residues. CDR1 is LNHNV and CDR2 is YYDKDF in the germline V gene (reference sequence).

The DNA of the CDR3 is TGTGCCAGCCGACGAGGGGTGGCACCTAACTATGGCTACACCTTC. Translating it yields CASRRGVAPNYGYTF. This chain links TRBV2 with TRBJ1-2, with D perhaps matching TRBD1 (5 bases). Trimming left V 8 bases short and J 0 bases short, with 16 bases between. CDR3 size: 15 residues. Germline CDR1 is SNHLY and CDR2 is FYNNEI. Complete variable domain (other parts from reference TRBV2 and TRBJ1-2): EPEVTQTPSHQVTQMGQEVILRCVPISNHLYFYWYRQILGQKVEFLVSFYNNEISEKSEIFDDQFSVERPDGSNFTLKIRSTKLEDSAMYFCASRRGVAPNYGYTFGSGTRLTVV.

V and J are TRBV15 and TRBJ2-1, with 8 bases matching TRBD2. The CDR3 length is 17 residues. Germline trimming cut 0 bases from V and 4 bases from J; bases unmatched to any gene: 8. In germline, CDR1 is LNHNV, CDR2 YYDKDF (reference sequence). This CDR3 reads CATSRDRGGSTYNEQFF. In DNA, the CDR3 is TGTGCCACCAGCAGAGATCGGGGGGGGTCTACATACAATGAGCAGTTCTTC.

This clonotype occurred many times. The chain combines TRBV7-9 with TRBJ2-3; 12 bases map to TRBD2. This CDR3 region has 15 residues. After removal of 5 bases from V and 5 bases from J, the junction contained 5 bases not matched to a gene. Germline values: CDR1 SEHNR, CDR2 FQNEAQ (reference sequence). CDR3 protein: CASSPTGLAGDTQYF. The CDR3 bases are TGTGCCAGCAGCCCAACGGGACTAGCGGGAGATACGCAGTATTTT.

This clonotype showed up many times. The chain links TRBV7-2 to TRBJ2-3, with 10 bases identical to TRBD2. The germline V gene has CDR1 SGHTA and CDR2 FQGNSA. V was clipped by 2 bases and J by 4 bases; unmatched bases: 6. The CDR3 totals 16 residues. The CDR3 loop is CASSLLGAGGPDTQYF. The DNA of the CDR3 is TGTGCCAGCAGCTTATTGGGAGCGGGGGGGCCAGATACGCAGTATTTT.

This clonotype was counted between two and nine times. The rearrangement links TRBV19 to TRBJ1-1; D possibly corresponds to TRBD1 (5 bases). This CDR3 comprises 13 residues. V gave up 7 bases and J gave up 3 bases, with 12 bases separating them. Germline CDR1 and CDR2: LNHDA and SQIVND (reference sequence). The CDR3 sequence: CASKIGAYTEAFF. CDR3 in DNA: TGTGCCAGTAAAATTGGGGCATACACTGAAGCTTTCTTT.

This clonotype has just a few counts. This chain joins TRBV19 and TRBJ1-1; no reliable D call. The germline gives CDR1 LNHDA, CDR2 SQIVND (reference sequence). The length of the CDR3 is 13 residues. The V end was cut by 2 bases, the J end by 0 bases, with 4 bases between. CDR3 bases: TGTGCCAGTAGTATACATATGAACACTGAAGCTTTCTTT. Its protein is CASSIHMNTEAFF.

This clonotype was picked up a small number of times. This sequence joins TRBV9 and TRBJ2-1; TRBD2 aligns across 11 bases. The CDR3 runs 16 residues. Germline loops: CDR1 SGDLS, CDR2 YYNGEE. V lost 4 bases, J lost 4 bases, and 7 bases stayed unmatched. As DNA, the CDR3 is TGTGCCAGCAGCTTTAGCGGGGGGGCTGTGTACAATGAGCAGTTCTTC. This sequence encodes CASSFSGGAVYNEQFF.

This clonotype has just a few counts. This chain connects TRBV19 to TRBJ1-3; perhaps TRBD1 as D (5 bases). This CDR3 has 16 amino acids. V was cut by 4 bases and J by 4 bases, with 17 bases left in between. Germline values: CDR1 LNHDA, CDR2 SQIVND (reference sequence). CDR3 region: CASSRGTASEGNTIYF. DNA of the CDR3: TGTGCCAGTAGTAGGGGGACGGCCAGCGAGGGAAACACCATATATTTT.

The rearrangement uses TRBV2 and TRBJ2-1, with TRBD2 matching over 9 bases. In germline, CDR1 is SNHLY, CDR2 FYNNEI. The CDR3 spans 15 residues. J gave up 0 bases and V 4 bases, and 1 base lay outside the gene matches. The CDR3 here is CASSVSGGSYNEQFF. The CDR3 bases are TGTGCCAGCAGTGTTAGCGGGGGCTCCTACAATGAGCAGTTCTTC.

This clonotype was counted ten times or more. V gene TRBV3-1 combines with J gene TRBJ2-3; tentatively, D is TRBD1 (6 bases). CDR1 and CDR2 from the germline V gene are LGHDT and YNNKEL (reference sequence). Between the trimmed V and J ends, which lost 4 bases and 2 bases, there was a span of 13 bases. The CDR3 is made up of 15 amino acids. The CDR3 nucleotides read TGTGCCAGCAGCCTTCGGACAGACAACACAGATACGCAGTATTTT. This encodes CASSLRTDNTDTQYF.

A remark on this clonotype: Sequence at one end of the junction differs from germline and may be a read error. The chain couples TRBV12-3 or TRBV12-4 to TRBJ2-2, with 7 bases lining up with TRBD1. The length of the CDR3 is 15 residues. As DNA, the CDR3 is TGTGCCGGCAGTCCTCAGGGGGAATTTCCCGGGGAGCTGTTTTTT. This codes for CAGSPQGEFPGELFF.

This clonotype was seen many times. J is TRBJ1-1 and V is TRBV29-1, with D uncertain. This CDR3 comprises 12 residues. V was shortened by 7 bases and J by 0 bases, with 9 bases between the two germline ends. The germline CDR1 and CDR2 sequences are SQVTM and ANQGSEA. CDR3 sequence: CSGGRLNTEAFF. In DNA form, the CDR3 reads TGCAGCGGAGGGCGGTTGAACACTGAAGCTTTCTTT.

The chain combines TRBV19 with TRBJ1-5; 7 positions match TRBD1. The CDR3 is 15 amino acids. Germline CDR1 is LNHDA and CDR2 is SQIVND (reference sequence). V shed 7 bases, J shed 4 bases, and the junction held 10 bases outside the gene matches. The CDR3 nucleotides read TGTGCCAGTACCGGGCAGACAGGGAGAAATCAGCCCCAGCATTTT. It translates to CASTGQTGRNQPQHF.